A single sample is the source of the 15 T cell receptor beta chains below, sequenced in a study of T cells in localized non-small cell lung cancer. Profiling relied on immunoSEQ multiplex PCR, and the TCRdb table lists in-frame clones only, not all of them. This table holds 59,000 or so clones, approximately 90% found once. The starting material was peripheral blood, obtained before any cancer treatment. Receptor source: a man aged 40 to 75 with stage I lung adenocarcinoma.

V and J are TRBV29-1 and TRBJ2-7; D gene unclear. Germline CDR1 SQVTM, CDR2 ANQGSEA. V was clipped by 5 bases and J by 0 bases, with 17 bases between them. The CDR3 covers 15 residues. The CDR3 loop reads CSVCIGPRASYEQYF. The DNA for the CDR3 is TGCAGCGTTTGCATCGGGCCACGGGCCTCCTACGAGCAGTACTTC.

The chain employs TRBV4-1 and TRBJ2-5, with D tentatively TRBD1 or TRBD2 (5 bases each). This CDR3 contains 16 residues. Germline V gene sequence: CDR1 MGHRA, CDR2 YSYEKL. Trimming cost V 2 bases and J 4 bases, with 17 bases left between them. CDR3 region: CASSQIGGTGRETQYF. The CDR3, as DNA: TGCGCCAGCAGCCAAATAGGTGGGACGGGACGAGAGACCCAGTACTTC.

The chain carries TRBV10-3 and TRBJ2-3, with 10 positions matching TRBD1. The CDR3 has 14 residues. Germline-derived CDR1 and CDR2 are ENHRY and SYGVKD. J was trimmed by 5 bases and V by 6 bases; bases with no gene match: 5. This chain's CDR3 is CAIRGTGEIDTQYF. CDR3 in DNA: TGTGCCATCAGGGGGACAGGGGAGATAGATACGCAGTATTTT.

This rearrangement joins TRBV2 to TRBJ2-3, with no clear D. Germline V CDR1 and CDR2: SNHLY, FYNNEI. Between the trimmed V and J ends, which lost 7 bases and 5 bases, there was a span of 10 bases. The CDR3 has 12 residues. The CDR3 coding sequence is TGTGCCAGCAAAAATCAAGGAGATACGCAGTATTTT. Translated: CASKNQGDTQYF.

V gene TRBV6-1 combines with J gene TRBJ1-2; the D is unclear. V was shortened by 5 bases and J by 1 base, with 14 bases between the two germline ends. The CDR3 loop spans 15 amino acids. Germline V CDR1 and CDR2: MNHNS, SASEGT. The CDR3 spells CASSPMGLVNYGYTF. CDR3 in DNA: TGTGCCAGCAGTCCGATGGGCCTTGTTAACTATGGCTACACCTTC.

The chain couples TRBV5-1 to TRBJ2-3; possibly TRBD1 or TRBD2 for D (6 bases each). Germline lookup yields CDR1 SGHRS and CDR2 YFSETQ. This CDR3 contains 14 residues. Trimming stripped 4 bases from V and 0 bases from J, with 9 bases between. The CDR3 sequence is CASSGGGSTDTQYF. DNA for the CDR3: TGCGCCAGCAGCGGAGGGGGTAGCACAGATACGCAGTATTTT. The whole variable domain, filled in from reference TRBV5-1 and TRBJ2-3, reads KAGVTQTPRYLIKTRGQQVTLSCSPISGHRSVSWYQQTPGQGLQFLFEYFSETQRNKGNFPGRFSGRQFSNSRSEMNVSTLELGDSALYLCASSGGGSTDTQYFGPGTRLTVL.

This clone appeared a few times. The chain links TRBV27 to TRBJ2-5; D gene unclear. Germline values: CDR1 MNHEY, CDR2 SMNVEV (reference sequence). V lost 2 bases to trimming and J lost 2 bases, with 12 bases between them. There are 15 residues in the CDR3. CDR3 protein: CASSLIPGLQETQYF. The CDR3 DNA reads as TGTGCCAGCAGTTTAATTCCGGGTCTGCAAGAGACCCAGTACTTC.

The V call is TRBV18, the J call TRBJ2-3; D is uncertain. Germline assignment: CDR1 KGHSH and CDR2 LQKENI. Trimming took 0 bases from V and 4 from J, leaving 20 bases between them. The CDR3 is 18 residues long. The CDR3 region has the DNA TGTGCCAGCTCACCACCGGGTTTTAACGTCAAATTGGCAGATACGCAGTATTTT. Translation: CASSPPGFNVKLADTQYF.

The chain employs TRBV7-9 and TRBJ1-4; a possible D gene is TRBD1 (6 bases). This CDR3 spans 14 amino acids. Germline assignment: CDR1 SEHNR and CDR2 FQNEAQ (reference sequence). Trimming stripped 5 bases from V and 12 bases from J, with 19 bases between. The CDR3 loop reads CASSKDSLMKELFF. The CDR3 nucleotides are TGTGCCAGCAGCAAGGACAGCCTAATGAAGGAACTGTTTTTT.

The genes are TRBV30 and TRBJ1-4; the D gene is possibly TRBD1 (6 bases). Germline assignment: CDR1 GTSNPN and CDR2 SVGIG (reference sequence). The CDR3 runs to 13 residues. V shed 3 bases and J shed 8 bases, with 13 bases lying between them. The CDR3 spells CAWRTPGQEKLFF. CDR3 bases: TGTGCCTGGAGGACTCCCGGACAGGAAAAACTGTTTTTT.

Relative to its sample, this clone is medium-sized. The CDR3 sequence is CASSERGQGKNYNEQFF. CDR3 sequence (DNA): TGTGCCAGCAGTGAGAGAGGGCAGGGAAAGAACTACAATGAGCAGTTCTTC. The genes are TRBV6-1 and TRBJ2-1; D tentatively fits TRBD1 or TRBD2 (5 bases each). Trimming left V 3 bases short and J 3 bases short, with 18 bases between. The CDR3 is made up of 17 amino acids. CDR1 and CDR2 (germline): MNHNS, SASEGT.

This chain uses TRBV7-2 with TRBJ2-5; D perhaps matches TRBD2 (5 bases). The V end lost 6 bases, the J end lost 1 base, and 12 bases lay between the germline ends. The CDR3 covers 14 residues. Germline CDR1 reads SGHTA; CDR2 reads FQGNSA. CDR3 loop: CASRSSGGQETQYF. The CDR3 bases are TGTGCCAGCAGATCCAGCGGAGGCCAAGAGACCCAGTACTTC.

The chain employs TRBV18 and TRBJ1-1; 10 bases line up with TRBD1. CDR3 length: 14 residues. With V trimmed by 2 bases and J by 7 bases, 4 bases remained unmatched. The germline V gene encodes CDR1 KGHSH and CDR2 LQKENI. The DNA for the CDR3 is TGTGCCAGCTCACCAAACCGGGACAGGGGTGAAGCTTTCTTT. This gives the protein CASSPNRDRGEAFF.

The rearrangement joins TRBV5-1 to TRBJ1-1; no firm D call. The length of the CDR3 is 15 residues. From germline, CDR1 is SGHRS and CDR2 YFSETQ. The V gene lost 2 bases and the J gene lost 5 bases, with 16 bases spanning the gap. The CDR3 protein is CASSFSEGWTTEAFF. The CDR3 region has the DNA TGCGCCAGCAGCTTTTCGGAAGGGTGGACGACTGAAGCTTTCTTT.

The rearrangement uses TRBV28 and TRBJ2-7, with TRBD1 as a possible D gene (6 bases). The CDR3 is 14 amino acids. V gave up 5 bases and J gave up 3 bases, with 14 bases separating them. Germline V gives CDR1 MDHEN, CDR2 SYDVKM. CDR3: CASSLRGRGYEQYF. The CDR3 DNA is TGTGCCAGCAGTCTGCGTGGCAGGGGCTACGAGCAGTACTTC.